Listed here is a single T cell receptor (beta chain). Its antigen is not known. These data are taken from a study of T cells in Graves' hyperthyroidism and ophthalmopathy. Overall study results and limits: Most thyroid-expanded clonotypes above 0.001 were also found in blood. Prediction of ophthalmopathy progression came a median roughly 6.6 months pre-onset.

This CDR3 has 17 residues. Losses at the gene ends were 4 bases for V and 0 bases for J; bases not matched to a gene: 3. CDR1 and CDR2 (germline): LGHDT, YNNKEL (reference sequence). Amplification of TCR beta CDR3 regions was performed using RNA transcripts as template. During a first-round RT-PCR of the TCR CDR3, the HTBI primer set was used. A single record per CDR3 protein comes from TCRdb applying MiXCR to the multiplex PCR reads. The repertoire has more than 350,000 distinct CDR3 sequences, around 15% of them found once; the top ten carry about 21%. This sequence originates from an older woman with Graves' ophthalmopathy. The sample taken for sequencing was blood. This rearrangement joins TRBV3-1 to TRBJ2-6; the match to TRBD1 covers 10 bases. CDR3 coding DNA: TGTGCCAGCAGCCCCCGGGACAGGGGCTCTGGGGCCAACGTCCTGACTTTC. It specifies CASSPRDRGSGANVLTF.